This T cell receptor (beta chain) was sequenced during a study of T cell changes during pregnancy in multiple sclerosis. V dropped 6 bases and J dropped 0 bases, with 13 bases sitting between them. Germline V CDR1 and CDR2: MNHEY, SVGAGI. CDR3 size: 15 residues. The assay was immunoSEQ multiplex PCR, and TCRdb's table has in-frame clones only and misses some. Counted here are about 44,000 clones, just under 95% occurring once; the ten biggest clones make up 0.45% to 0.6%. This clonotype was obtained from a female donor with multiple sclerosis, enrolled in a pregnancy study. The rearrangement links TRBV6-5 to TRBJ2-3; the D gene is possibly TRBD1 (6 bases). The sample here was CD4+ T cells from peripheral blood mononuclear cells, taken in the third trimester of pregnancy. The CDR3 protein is CASRNRVWSTDTQYF. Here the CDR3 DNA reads TGTGCCAGCAGAAACAGGGTATGGAGCACAGATACGCAGTATTTT.